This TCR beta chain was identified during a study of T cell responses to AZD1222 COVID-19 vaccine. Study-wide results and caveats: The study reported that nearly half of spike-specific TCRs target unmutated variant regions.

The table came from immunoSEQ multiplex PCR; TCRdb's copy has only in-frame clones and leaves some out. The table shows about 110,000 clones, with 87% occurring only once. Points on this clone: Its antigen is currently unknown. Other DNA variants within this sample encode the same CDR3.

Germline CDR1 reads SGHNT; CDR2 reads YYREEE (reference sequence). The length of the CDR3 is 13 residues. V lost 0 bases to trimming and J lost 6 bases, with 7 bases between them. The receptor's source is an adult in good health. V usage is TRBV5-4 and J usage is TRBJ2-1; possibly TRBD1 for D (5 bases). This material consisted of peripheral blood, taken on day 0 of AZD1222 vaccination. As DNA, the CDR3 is TGTGCCAGCAGCTTGGTAGGGGTCAATGAGCAGTTCTTC. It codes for CASSLVGVNEQFF.